This T cell receptor beta chain is drawn from a study of low-dose radiotherapy and immunotherapy resistance in tumors. Primers targeting TRAV and TRBV primed first-strand cDNA, covering alpha and beta chains. The PCR that amplified TCRs ran for approximately 20 cycles, relying on a constant-region primer and a V-primer adapter. TCRdb recomputed calls from the reads with MiXCR, one row per CDR3 protein. The sample consists of more than 50,000 distinct CDR3 sequences, about 25% of them appearing once. Time point noted: before trial treatment. Low-dose radiotherapy, low-dose cyclophosphamide, aspirin, ipilimumab and nivolumab were all given to the donors. The source of this sequence is a male donor with prostate cancer. The source material was PBMCs, sampled before treatment.

The CDR3 DNA follows: TGTGCCAGCAGTGAAAGGGCACTGGGAAACAATGAGCAGTTCTTC. Translated: CASSERALGNNEQFF. This chain joins TRBV6-1 and TRBJ2-1; D gene uncertain. CDR3 length: 15 residues. Germline loops: CDR1 MNHNS, CDR2 SASEGT. Trimming removed 2 bases from V and 5 bases from J, with 13 bases in between.